This T cell receptor (beta chain) emerged from a study of T cell repertoires in cytomegalovirus infection (dated by TCRdb to the late 2010s). Background on the whole study: The peptide stimulations were aimed at well-studied HLA-B-restricted epitopes as well as recently identified HLA-C-restricted CMV epitopes, whose presentation resists viral immunomodulation. Donor HLA type was relevant to the analysis, because carriage of CMV infection together with the matching HLA type was indicated by public TCR beta signatures.

Comment on this clonotype: Its antigen specificity is not known. There are no base qualities to consult, and no much larger clone falls within one base.

The treatment or condition label, read with the paper, signifies: in vitro stimulation with specific CMV peptide epitopes to enrich CMV-specific T cells. Sequencing relied on an Illumina HiSeq 1500. The public sequencing data were trimmed at Q25 with fastp and processed into clonotypes with MiXCR by TCRdb, which kept only in-frame beta chains. Each CDR3 protein gets just one entry, which takes the most common genes and DNA from the rows behind it. Recorded for this sample are around 540,000 distinct CDR3 sequences; 33% of them occurred a single time. The top ten hold roughly 17% of the sample. V is pared back by 1 base and J by 4 bases, with 13 bases lying between the germline termini. From the cysteine through the phenylalanine, the CDR3 covers 15 amino acids. The kept DNA is CDR3 alone, 45 bases in frame from the first base. Points the paper makes about the study in general: In both this cohort and an independent roughly 350-donor cohort, the cumulative frequency of public TCR beta family members distinguished carriers of CMV infection plus the relevant HLA type. The ex vivo response was dominated by HLA-C-restricted CMV-specific TCR beta clonotypes, which also provided the single most frequent clonotype in two of eight donors.

The origin of this receptor is a human donor in good health (CMV status not recorded). Some clones in this sample may be carry-over from other donors' samples. The material was cultured PBMCs, obtained from culture after CMV antigen stimulation. Recombination connected TRBV12-3 or TRBV12-4 to TRBJ1-2; the D segment cannot be called with confidence. The CDR3 amino acid sequence is: CASSLGDWDIYGYTF. The DNA is as follows: TGTGCCAGCAGTTTAGGAGACTGGGATATCTATGGCTACACCTTC.